This T cell receptor (beta chain) derives from a study of blood T cell repertoires in COVID-19. About the study: Material from acute and convalescent COVID-19 was sourced from the United States, Italy and Spain. PBMCs, B-cell-depleted T cells, or T cells provided the cDNA or gDNA that made up the material.

V shed 5 bases, J shed 3 bases, and the junction held 6 bases outside the gene matches. The CDR3 contains 14 residues. CDR1 and CDR2 (germline): MNHEY, SMNVEV (reference sequence). Under the authors' procedure: Estimated nucleated cell counts came from reference gene primer amplification. Measured with immunoSEQ multiplex PCR; TCRdb has only the in-frame clones, and not every one. V and J calls and clone size are as listed in that table; D and trimming were resolved from the DNA. The repertoire consists of over 120,000 clones, with 70% to 90% occurring once and the leading ten covering roughly 2.6%. The source is a human donor with acute or convalescent COVID-19. The donor label of this sample is uncertain. The J gene is TRBJ1-2, the V gene TRBV27; 7 nucleotides line up with TRBD1. The source material was peripheral blood. The CDR3 bases are TGTGCCAGCAGTACCTTACAGGGGTACTATGGCTACACCTTC. Translating gives CASSTLQGYYGYTF.